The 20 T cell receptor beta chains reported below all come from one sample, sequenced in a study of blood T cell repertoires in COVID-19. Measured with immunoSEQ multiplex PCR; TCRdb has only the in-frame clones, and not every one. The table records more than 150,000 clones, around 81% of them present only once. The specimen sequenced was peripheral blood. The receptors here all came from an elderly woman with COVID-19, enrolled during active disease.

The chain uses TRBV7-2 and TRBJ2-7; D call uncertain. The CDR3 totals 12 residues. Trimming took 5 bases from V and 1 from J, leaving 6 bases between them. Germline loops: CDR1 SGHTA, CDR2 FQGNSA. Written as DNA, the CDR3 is TGTGCCAGCAGCCCACAATCCTACGAGCAGTACTTC. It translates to CASSPQSYEQYF.

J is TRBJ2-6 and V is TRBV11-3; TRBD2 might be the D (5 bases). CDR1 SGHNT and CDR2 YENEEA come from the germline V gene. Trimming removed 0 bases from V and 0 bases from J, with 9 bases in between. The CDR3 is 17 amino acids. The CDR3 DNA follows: TGTGCCAGCAGCTTAGAGCTGGGGAGCTCTGGGGCCAACGTCCTGACTTTC. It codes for CASSLELGSSGANVLTF.

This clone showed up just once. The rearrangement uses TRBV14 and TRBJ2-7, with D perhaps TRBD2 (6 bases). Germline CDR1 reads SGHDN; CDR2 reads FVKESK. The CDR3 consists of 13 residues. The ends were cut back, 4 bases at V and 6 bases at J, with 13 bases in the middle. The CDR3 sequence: CASSPGLGGEQYF. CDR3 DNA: TGTGCCAGCAGCCCAGGCCTCGGGGGCGAGCAGTACTTC.

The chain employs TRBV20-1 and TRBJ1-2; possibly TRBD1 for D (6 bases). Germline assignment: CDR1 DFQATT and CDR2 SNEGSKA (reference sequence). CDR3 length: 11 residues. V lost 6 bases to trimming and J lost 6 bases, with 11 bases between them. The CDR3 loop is CSALGTHGYTF. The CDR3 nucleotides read TGCAGTGCACTCGGGACACATGGCTACACCTTC.

CDR3 DNA: TGTGCCAGCGCGCCGGTGTCTAGCGGGGGGCAGTTCTTC. Translating gives CASAPVSSGGQFF. This chain connects TRBV28 to TRBJ2-1; 10 bases map to TRBD2. The CDR3 has 13 residues. Germline lookup yields CDR1 MDHEN and CDR2 SYDVKM. Germline trimming cut 8 bases from V and 12 bases from J; bases unmatched to any gene: 10.

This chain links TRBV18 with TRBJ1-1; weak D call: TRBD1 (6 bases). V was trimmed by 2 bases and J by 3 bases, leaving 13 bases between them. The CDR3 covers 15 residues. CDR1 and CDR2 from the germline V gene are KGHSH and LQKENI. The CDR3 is CASSPGQGRDTEAFF. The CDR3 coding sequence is TGTGCCAGCTCACCAGGCCAGGGGAGGGACACTGAAGCTTTCTTT.

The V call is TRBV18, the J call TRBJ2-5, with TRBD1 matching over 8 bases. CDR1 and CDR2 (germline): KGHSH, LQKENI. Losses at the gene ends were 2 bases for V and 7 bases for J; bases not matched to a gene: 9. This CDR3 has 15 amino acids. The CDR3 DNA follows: TGTGCCAGCTCACCAAACCTTCAGGGGGCAGGGACCCAGTACTTC. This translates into CASSPNLQGAGTQYF.

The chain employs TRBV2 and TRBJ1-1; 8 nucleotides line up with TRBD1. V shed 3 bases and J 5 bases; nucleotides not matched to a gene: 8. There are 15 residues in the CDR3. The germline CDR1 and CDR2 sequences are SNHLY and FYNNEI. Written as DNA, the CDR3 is TGTGCCAGCAGTGAGACAGGGGAGGTGAGGACTGAAGCTTTCTTT. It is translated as CASSETGEVRTEAFF. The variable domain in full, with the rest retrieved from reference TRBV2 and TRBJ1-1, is EPEVTQTPSHQVTQMGQEVILRCVPISNHLYFYWYRQILGQKVEFLVSFYNNEISEKSEIFDDQFSVERPDGSNFTLKIRSTKLEDSAMYFCASSETGEVRTEAFFGQGTRLTVV.

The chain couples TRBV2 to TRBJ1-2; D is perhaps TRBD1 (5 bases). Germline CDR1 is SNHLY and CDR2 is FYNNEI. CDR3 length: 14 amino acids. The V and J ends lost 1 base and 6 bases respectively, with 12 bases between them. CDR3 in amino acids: CASSEVEGRNGYTF. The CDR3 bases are TGTGCCAGCAGTGAAGTGGAGGGGCGGAATGGCTACACCTTC. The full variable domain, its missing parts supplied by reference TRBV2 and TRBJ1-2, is EPEVTQTPSHQVTQMGQEVILRCVPISNHLYFYWYRQILGQKVEFLVSFYNNEISEKSEIFDDQFSVERPDGSNFTLKIRSTKLEDSAMYFCASSEVEGRNGYTFGSGTRLTVV.

The CDR3 sequence: CASSPTGSTDTQYF. The CDR3 nucleotides read TGTGCCAGCTCGCCGACAGGGAGCACAGATACGCAGTATTTT. The chain links TRBV18 to TRBJ2-3; 7 nucleotides line up with TRBD1. V dropped 6 bases and J dropped 0; count of bases not matched to a gene: 3. The germline V gene has CDR1 KGHSH and CDR2 LQKENI. The CDR3 contains 14 residues. Full variable domain (missing parts from reference TRBV18 and TRBJ2-3): NAGVMQNPRHLVRRRGQEARLRCSPMKGHSHVYWYRQLPEEGLKFMVYLQKENIIDESGMPKERFSAEFPKEGPSILRIQQVVRGDSAAYFCASSPTGSTDTQYFGPGTRLTVL.

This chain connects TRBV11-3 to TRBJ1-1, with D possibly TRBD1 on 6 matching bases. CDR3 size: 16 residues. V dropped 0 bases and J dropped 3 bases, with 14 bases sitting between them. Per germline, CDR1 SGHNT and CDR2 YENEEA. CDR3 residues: CASSLDRQAVDTEAFF. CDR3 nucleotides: TGTGCCAGCAGCTTAGATCGACAGGCTGTGGACACTGAAGCTTTCTTT.

The CDR3 nucleotides are TGCAGCGTTGACCGGACAGGGGGCAGGGGGACGCAGTATTTT. Its protein is CSVDRTGGRGTQYF. The gene calls are TRBV29-1 and TRBJ2-3; 11 nucleotides line up with TRBD1. This CDR3 region has 14 residues. Trimming cost V 3 bases and J 9 bases; bases outside gene matches: 8. Germline V gene sequence: CDR1 SQVTM, CDR2 ANQGSEA.

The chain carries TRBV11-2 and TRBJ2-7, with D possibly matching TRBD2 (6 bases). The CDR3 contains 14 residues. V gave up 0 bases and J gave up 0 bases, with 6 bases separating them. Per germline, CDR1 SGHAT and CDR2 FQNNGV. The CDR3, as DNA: TGTGCCAGCAGCTTAGAGCGGGACTCCTACGAGCAGTACTTC. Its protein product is CASSLERDSYEQYF.

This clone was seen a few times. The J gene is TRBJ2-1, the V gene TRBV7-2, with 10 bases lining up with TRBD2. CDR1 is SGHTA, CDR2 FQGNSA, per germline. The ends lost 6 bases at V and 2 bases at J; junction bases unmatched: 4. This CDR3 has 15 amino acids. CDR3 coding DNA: TGTGCCAGCAGTAGACTAGCGGGTACCTACAATGAGCAGTTCTTC. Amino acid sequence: CASSRLAGTYNEQFF.

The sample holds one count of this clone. The CDR3 region has the DNA TGTGCCAGCAGCAACCAACCTGGCAGTGGCTACACCTTC. This translates into CASSNQPGSGYTF. This chain links TRBV7-3 with TRBJ1-2; D uncertain. Germline values: CDR1 SGHTA, CDR2 FQGTGA. The CDR3 extends over 13 amino acids. V was clipped by 5 bases and J by 7 bases, with 14 bases between them.

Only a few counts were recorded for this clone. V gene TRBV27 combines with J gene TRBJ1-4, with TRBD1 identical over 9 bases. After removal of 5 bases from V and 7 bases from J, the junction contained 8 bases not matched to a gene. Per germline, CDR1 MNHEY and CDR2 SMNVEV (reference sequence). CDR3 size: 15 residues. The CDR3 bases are TGTGCCAGCAGTGGGACAGGGCTTGGGGGTGAAAAACTGTTTTTT. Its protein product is CASSGTGLGGEKLFF.

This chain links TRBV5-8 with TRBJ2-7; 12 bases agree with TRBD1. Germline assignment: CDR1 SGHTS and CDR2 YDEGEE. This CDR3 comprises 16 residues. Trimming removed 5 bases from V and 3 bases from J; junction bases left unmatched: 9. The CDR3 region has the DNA TGTGCCAGCAGGACCGGGACAGGGGGCTTAGACTACGAGCAGTACTTC. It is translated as CASRTGTGGLDYEQYF.

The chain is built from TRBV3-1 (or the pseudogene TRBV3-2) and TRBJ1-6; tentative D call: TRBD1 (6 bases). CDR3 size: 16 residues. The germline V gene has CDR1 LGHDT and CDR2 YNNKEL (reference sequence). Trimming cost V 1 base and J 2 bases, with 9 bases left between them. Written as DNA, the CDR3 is TGTGCCAGCAGCCAAGGCCACAGGGCCTATAATTCACCCCTCCACTTT. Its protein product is CASSQGHRAYNSPLHF.

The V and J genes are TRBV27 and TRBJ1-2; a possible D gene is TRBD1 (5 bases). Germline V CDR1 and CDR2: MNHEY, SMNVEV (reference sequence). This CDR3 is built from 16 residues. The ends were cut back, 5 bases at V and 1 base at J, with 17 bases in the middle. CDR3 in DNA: TGTGCCAGCAGTCCATCTCAGGGCCCCGTTAACTATGGCTACACCTTC. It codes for CASSPSQGPVNYGYTF.

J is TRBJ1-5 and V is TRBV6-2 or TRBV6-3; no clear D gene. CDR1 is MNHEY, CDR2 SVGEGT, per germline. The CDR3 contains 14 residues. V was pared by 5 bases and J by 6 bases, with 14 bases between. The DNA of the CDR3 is TGTGCCAGCAGTGCCTCGGGAGGAGCTCAGCCCCAGCATTTT. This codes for CASSASGGAQPQHF.